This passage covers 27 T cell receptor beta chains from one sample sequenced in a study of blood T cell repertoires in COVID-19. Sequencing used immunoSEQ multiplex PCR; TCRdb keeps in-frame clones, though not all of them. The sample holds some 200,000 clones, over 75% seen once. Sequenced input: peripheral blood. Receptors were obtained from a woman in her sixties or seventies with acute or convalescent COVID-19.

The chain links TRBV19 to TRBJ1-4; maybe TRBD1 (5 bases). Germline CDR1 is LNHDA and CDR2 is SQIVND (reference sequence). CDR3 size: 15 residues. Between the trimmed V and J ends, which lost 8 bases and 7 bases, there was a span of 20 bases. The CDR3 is CASRAASREGEKLFF. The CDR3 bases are TGTGCCAGTCGGGCAGCCTCCAGGGAAGGTGAAAAACTGTTTTTT.

This CDR3 reads CASSPPQGSGNTIYF. CDR3 DNA sequence: TGTGCCAGCTCACCACCACAGGGTTCTGGAAACACCATATATTTT. V is TRBV18 and J is TRBJ1-3, with D maybe TRBD1 (6 bases). CDR1 KGHSH and CDR2 LQKENI come from the germline V gene. This CDR3 is built from 15 residues. The V end lost 0 bases, the J end lost 1 base, and 7 bases lay between the germline ends.

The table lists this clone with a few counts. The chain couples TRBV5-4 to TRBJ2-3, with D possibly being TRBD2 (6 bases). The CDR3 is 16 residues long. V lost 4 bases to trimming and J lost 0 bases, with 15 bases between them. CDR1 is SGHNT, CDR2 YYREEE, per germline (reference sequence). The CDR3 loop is CASSTRWGGSTDTQYF. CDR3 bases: TGTGCCAGCAGCACCAGGTGGGGAGGTAGCACAGATACGCAGTATTTT.

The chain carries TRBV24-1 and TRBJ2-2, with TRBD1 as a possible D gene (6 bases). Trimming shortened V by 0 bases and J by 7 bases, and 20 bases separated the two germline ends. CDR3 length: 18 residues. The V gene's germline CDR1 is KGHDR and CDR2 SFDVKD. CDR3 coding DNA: TGTGCCACCAGTGATTTGGGCTCAGGGGCGCTGATGGGCGGGGAGCTGTTTTTT. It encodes CATSDLGSGALMGGELFF.

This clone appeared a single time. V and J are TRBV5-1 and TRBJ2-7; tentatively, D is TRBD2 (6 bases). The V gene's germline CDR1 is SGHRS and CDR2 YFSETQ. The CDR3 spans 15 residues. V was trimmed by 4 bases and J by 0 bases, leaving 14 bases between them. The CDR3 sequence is CASSKMDGSSYEQYF. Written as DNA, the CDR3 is TGCGCCAGCAGCAAAATGGACGGGAGCTCCTACGAGCAGTACTTC.

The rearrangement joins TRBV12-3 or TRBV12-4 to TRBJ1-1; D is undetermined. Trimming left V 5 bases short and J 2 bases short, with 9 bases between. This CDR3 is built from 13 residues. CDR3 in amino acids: CASSPRRNTEAFF. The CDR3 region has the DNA TGTGCCAGCAGTCCAAGGAGAAACACTGAAGCTTTCTTT.

CDR3 in DNA: TGCGCCAGCAGCCAAGGATCCCGGGTTAGCTCCTACAATGAGCAGTTCTTC. It yields the protein CASSQGSRVSSYNEQFF. The chain employs TRBV4-1 and TRBJ2-1; the D is unclear. V lost 1 base, J lost 0 bases, and 13 bases lay in between. Germline assignment: CDR1 MGHRA and CDR2 YSYEKL. The CDR3 consists of 17 residues.

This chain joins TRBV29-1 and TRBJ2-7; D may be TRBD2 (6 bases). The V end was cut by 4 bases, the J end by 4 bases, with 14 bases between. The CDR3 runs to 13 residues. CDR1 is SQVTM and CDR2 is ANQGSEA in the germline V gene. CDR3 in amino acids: CSVGRDSIYEQYF. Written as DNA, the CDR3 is TGCAGCGTTGGACGGGACTCAATATACGAGCAGTACTTC.

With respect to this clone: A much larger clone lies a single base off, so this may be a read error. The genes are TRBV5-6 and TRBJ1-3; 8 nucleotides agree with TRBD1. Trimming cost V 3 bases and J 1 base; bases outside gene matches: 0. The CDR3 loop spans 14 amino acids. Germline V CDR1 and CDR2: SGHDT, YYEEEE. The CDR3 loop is CASSWTGSGNTIYF. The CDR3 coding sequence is TGTGCCAGCAGCTGGACAGGGTCTGGAAACACCATATATTTT.

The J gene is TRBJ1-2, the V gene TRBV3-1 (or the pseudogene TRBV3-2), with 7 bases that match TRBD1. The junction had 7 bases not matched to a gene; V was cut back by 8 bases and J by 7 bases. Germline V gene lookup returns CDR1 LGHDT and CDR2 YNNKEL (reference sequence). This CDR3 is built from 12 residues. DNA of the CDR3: TGTGCCAGCCGACAGGGAGAAGGTGGCTACACCTTC. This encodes CASRQGEGGYTF.

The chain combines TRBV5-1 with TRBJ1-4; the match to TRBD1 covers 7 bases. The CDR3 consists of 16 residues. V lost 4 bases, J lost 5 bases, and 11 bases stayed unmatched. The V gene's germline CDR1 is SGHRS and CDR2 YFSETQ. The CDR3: CASSPNTGQRNEKLFF. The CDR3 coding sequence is TGCGCCAGCAGCCCTAATACGGGACAGAGGAATGAAAAACTGTTTTTT.

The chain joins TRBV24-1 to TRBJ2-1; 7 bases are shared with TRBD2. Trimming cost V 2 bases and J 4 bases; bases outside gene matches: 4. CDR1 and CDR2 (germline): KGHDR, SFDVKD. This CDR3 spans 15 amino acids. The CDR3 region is CATSDWASGYNEQFF. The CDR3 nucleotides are TGTGCCACCAGTGATTGGGCTAGCGGATACAATGAGCAGTTCTTC.

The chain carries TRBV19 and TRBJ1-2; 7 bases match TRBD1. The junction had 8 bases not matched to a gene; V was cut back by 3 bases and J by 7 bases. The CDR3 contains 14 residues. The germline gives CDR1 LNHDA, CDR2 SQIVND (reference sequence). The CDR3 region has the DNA TGTGCCAGTAGTATCGGCAGGCAGGGGGGTGGCTACACCTTC. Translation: CASSIGRQGGGYTF. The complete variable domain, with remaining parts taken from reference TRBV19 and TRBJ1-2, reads DGGITQSPKYLFRKEGQNVTLSCEQNLNHDAMYWYRQDPGQGLRLIYYSQIVNDFQKGDIAEGYSVSREKKESFPLTVTSAQKNPTAFYLCASSIGRQGGGYTFGSGTRLTVV.

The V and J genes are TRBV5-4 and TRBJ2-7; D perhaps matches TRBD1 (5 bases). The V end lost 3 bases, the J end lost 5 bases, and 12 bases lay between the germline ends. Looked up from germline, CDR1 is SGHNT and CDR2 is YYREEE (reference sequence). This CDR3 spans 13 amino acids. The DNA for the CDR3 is TGTGCCAGCAGCTCCCCCTGGACAAACGAGCAGTACTTC. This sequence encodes CASSSPWTNEQYF.

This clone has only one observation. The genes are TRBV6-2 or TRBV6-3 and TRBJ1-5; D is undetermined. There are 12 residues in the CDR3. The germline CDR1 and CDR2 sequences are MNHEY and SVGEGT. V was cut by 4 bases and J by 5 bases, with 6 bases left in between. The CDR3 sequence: CASSWHDQPQHF. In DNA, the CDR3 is TGTGCCAGCAGTTGGCACGATCAGCCCCAGCATTTT.

CDR3: CASSPQGGGYGYTF. The CDR3 DNA is TGTGCCAGCAGTCCGCAGGGCGGGGGCTATGGCTACACCTTC. The chain joins TRBV2 to TRBJ1-2; D is possibly TRBD1 (5 bases). Germline CDR1 SNHLY, CDR2 FYNNEI. The V end was cut by 5 bases, the J end by 4 bases, with 14 bases between. This CDR3 region has 14 residues.

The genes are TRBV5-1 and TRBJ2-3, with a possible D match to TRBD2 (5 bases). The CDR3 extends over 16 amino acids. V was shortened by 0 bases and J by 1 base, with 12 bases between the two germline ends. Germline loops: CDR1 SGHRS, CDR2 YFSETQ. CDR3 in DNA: TGCGCCAGCAGCTTGGGTCCGGGAAGCGGCACAGATACGCAGTATTTT. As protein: CASSLGPGSGTDTQYF.

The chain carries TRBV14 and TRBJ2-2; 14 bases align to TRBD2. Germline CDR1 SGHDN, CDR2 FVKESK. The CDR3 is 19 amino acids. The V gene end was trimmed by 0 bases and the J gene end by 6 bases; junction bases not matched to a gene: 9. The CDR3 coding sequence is TGTGCCAGCAGCCAAGAACCGGGACTAGCGGGAGAAGAATCCGGGGAGCTGTTTTTT. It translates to CASSQEPGLAGEESGELFF.

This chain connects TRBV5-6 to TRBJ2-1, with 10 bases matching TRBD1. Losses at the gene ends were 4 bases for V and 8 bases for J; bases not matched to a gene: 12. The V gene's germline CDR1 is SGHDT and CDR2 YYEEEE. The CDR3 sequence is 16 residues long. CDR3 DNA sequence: TGTGCCAGCAGCGAGACAGGGACAGGGGAGGACTATGAGCAGTTCTTC. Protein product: CASSETGTGEDYEQFF.

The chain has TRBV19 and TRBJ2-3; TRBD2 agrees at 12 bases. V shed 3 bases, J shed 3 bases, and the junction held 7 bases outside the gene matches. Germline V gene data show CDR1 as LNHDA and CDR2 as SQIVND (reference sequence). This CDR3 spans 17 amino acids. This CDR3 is CASSIKKGTSGTDTQYF. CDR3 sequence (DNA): TGTGCCAGTAGTATTAAAAAAGGGACTAGCGGGACAGATACGCAGTATTTT.

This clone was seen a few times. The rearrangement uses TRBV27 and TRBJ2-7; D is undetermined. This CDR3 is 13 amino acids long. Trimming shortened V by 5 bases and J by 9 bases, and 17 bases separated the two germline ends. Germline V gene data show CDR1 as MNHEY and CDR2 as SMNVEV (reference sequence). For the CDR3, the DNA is TGTGCCAGCAGTGAAAGTGGGCAGGCATTGCAGTACTTC. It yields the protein CASSESGQALQYF.

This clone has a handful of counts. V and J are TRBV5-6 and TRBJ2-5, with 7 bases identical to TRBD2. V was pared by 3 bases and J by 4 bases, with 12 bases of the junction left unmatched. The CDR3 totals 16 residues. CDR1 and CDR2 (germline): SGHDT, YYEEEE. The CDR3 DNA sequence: TGTGCCAGCAGCTCCGCCGGACTAGGTAGTATAGAGACCCAGTACTTC. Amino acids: CASSSAGLGSIETQYF.

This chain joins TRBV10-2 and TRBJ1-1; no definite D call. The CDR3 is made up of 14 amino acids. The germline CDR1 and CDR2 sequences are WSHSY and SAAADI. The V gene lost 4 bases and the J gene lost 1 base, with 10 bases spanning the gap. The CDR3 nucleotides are TGCGCCAGCAGTGGTCCGGGGTCGAACACTGAAGCTTTCTTT. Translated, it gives CASSGPGSNTEAFF.

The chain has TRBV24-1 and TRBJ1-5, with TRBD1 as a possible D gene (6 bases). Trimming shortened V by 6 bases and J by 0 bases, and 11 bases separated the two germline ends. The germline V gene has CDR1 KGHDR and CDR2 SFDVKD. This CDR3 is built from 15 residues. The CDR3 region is CATSRQGGSNQPQHF. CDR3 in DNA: TGTGCCACCAGTAGACAAGGGGGTAGCAATCAGCCCCAGCATTTT.

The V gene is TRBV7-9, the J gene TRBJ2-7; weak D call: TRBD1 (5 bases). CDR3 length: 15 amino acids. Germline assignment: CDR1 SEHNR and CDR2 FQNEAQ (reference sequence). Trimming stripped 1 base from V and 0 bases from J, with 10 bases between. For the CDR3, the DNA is TGTGCCAGCAGCTTAGGTGCAGGGCTCTCCTACGAGCAGTACTTC. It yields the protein CASSLGAGLSYEQYF.

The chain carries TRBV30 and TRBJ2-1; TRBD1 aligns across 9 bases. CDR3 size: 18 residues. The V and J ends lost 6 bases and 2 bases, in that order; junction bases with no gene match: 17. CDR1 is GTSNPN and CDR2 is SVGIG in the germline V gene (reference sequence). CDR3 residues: CACDPGQGPRIAYNEQFF. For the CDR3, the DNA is TGTGCCTGCGACCCGGGACAGGGACCTCGGATCGCCTACAATGAGCAGTTCTTC.

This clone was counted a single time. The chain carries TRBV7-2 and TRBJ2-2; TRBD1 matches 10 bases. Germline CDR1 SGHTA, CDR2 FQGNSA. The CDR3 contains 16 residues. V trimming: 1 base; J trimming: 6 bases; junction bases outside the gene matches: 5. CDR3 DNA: TGTGCCAGCAGCTTAGGGGGACAGGGGATGGCCGGGGAGCTGTTTTTT. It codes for CASSLGGQGMAGELFF.